This T cell receptor beta chain was identified in a study of cytomegalovirus exposure and HLA in healthy donors. Study outcomes and limitations: Cytomegalovirus-associated TCR beta chains were listed, numbering approximately 150. A later analysis showed that HLA-associated TCR beta chains had undergone more clonal expansion than equally common others. The study found most TCR sequences rare, yet found some public TCRs in many donors.

Primers included in the PCR were 60 Vbeta and 13 Jbeta primers. Libraries were prepared by immunoSEQ multiplex PCR; TCRdb keeps only in-frame clonotypes and omits some of them. This sample yields approximately 110,000 clones, of which 75% to 90% are seen a single time; over 0.2% belongs to the top ten. Donors were ostensibly healthy at sampling, although undocumented immune exposures were probable. Germline values: CDR1 MNHEY, CDR2 SMNVEV (reference sequence). CDR3 size: 12 residues. With 3 bases removed from V and 4 bases from J, the gap between germline ends came to 4 bases. Turning to this clone: What it binds is unknown.

This sequence originates from a man aged 50-59 years in good health and CMV-seronegative. Sequenced sample: PBMCs. The rearrangement links TRBV27 to TRBJ1-5; D ambiguous. CDR3 amino acids: CASSFRNQPQHF. The CDR3 DNA reads as TGTGCCAGCAGTTTTCGGAATCAGCCCCAGCATTTT.